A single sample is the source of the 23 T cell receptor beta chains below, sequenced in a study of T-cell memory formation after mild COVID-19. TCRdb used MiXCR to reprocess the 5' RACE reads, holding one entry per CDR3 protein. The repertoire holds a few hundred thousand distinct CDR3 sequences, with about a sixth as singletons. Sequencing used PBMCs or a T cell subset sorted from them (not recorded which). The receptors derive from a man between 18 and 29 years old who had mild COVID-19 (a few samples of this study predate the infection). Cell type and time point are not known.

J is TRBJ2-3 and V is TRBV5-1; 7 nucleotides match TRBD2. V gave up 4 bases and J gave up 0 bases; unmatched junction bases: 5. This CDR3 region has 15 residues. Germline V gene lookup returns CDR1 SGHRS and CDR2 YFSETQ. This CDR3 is CASSAGDLSTDTQYF. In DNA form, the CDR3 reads TGCGCCAGCAGCGCGGGAGACTTAAGCACAGATACGCAGTATTTT. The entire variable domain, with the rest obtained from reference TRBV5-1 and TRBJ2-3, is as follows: KAGVTQTPRYLIKTRGQQVTLSCSPISGHRSVSWYQQTPGQGLQFLFEYFSETQRNKGNFPGRFSGRQFSNSRSEMNVSTLELGDSALYLCASSAGDLSTDTQYFGPGTRLTVL.

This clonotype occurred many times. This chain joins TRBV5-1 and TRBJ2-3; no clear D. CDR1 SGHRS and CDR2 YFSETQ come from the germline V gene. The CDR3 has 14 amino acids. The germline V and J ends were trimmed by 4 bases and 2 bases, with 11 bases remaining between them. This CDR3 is CASSQDGDTDTQYF. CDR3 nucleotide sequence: TGCGCCAGCAGCCAGGACGGTGACACAGATACGCAGTATTTT.

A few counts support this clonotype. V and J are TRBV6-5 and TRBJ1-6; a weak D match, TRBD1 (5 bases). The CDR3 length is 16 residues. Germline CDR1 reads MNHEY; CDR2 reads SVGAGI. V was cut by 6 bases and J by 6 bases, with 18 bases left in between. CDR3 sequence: CASRHRPGLPNSPLHF. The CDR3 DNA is TGTGCCAGCAGACACCGACCGGGACTGCCTAATTCACCCCTCCACTTT.

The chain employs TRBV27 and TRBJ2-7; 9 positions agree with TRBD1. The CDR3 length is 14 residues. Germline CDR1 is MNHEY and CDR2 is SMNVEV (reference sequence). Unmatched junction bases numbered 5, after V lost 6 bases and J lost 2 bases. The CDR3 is CASRVRTGAYEQYV. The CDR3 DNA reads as TGTGCCAGCAGAGTAAGGACAGGGGCCTACGAGCAGTACGTC.

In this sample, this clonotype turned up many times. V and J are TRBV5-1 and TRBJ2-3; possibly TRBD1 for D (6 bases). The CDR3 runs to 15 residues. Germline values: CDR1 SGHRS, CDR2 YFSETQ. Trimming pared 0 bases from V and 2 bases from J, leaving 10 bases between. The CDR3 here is CASSLEGQFTDTQYF. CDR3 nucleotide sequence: TGCGCCAGCAGCTTGGAAGGACAGTTCACAGATACGCAGTATTTT.

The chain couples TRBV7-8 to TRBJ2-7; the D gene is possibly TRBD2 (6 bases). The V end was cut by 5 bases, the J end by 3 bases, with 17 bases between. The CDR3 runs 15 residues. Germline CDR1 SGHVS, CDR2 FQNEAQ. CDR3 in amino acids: CASSPTPGTRYEQYF. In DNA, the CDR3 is TGTGCCAGCAGCCCGACCCCCGGGACTCGCTACGAGCAGTACTTC.

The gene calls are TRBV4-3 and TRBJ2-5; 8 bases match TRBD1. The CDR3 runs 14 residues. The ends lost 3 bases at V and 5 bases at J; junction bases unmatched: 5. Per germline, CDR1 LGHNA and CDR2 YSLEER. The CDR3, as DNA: TGCGCCAGCAGCCAGACAGGGGACGGCGAGACCCAGTACTTC. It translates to CASSQTGDGETQYF.

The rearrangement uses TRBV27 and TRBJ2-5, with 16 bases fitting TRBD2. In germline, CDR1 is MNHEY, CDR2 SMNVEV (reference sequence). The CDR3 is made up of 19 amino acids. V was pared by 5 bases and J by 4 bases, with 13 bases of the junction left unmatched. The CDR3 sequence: CASSTAGTSGGAFRETQYF. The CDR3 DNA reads TGTGCCAGCAGTACCGCCGGGACTAGCGGGGGGGCCTTCCGAGAGACCCAGTACTTC.

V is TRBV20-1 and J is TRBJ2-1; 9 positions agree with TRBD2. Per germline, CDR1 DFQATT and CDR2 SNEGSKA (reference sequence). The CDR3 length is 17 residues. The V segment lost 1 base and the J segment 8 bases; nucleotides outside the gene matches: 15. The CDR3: CSARGRLGGGVIDEQFF. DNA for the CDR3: TGCAGTGCTAGAGGAAGATTAGGCGGGGGGGTTATCGATGAGCAGTTCTTC.

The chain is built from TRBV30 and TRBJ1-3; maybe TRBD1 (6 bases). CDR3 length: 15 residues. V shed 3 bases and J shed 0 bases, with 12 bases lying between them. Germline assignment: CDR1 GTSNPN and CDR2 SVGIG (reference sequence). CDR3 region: CAWREGGYSGNTIYF. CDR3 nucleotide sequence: TGTGCCTGGAGAGAAGGGGGATACTCTGGAAACACCATATATTTT.

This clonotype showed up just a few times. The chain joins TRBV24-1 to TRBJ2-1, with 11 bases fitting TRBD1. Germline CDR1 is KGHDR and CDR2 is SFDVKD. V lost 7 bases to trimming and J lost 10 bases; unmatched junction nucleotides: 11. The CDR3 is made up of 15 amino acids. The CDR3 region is CATSPWTGGLSEQFF. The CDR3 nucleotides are TGTGCCACCAGCCCCTGGACAGGGGGCTTGAGCGAGCAGTTCTTC.

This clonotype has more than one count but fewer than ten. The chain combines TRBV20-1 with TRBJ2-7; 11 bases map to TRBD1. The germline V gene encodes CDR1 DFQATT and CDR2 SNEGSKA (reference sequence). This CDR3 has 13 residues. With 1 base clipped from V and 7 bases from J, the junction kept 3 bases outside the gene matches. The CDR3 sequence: CSARGTGGREQYF. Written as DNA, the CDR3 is TGCAGTGCTAGAGGGACAGGGGGCCGAGAGCAGTACTTC.

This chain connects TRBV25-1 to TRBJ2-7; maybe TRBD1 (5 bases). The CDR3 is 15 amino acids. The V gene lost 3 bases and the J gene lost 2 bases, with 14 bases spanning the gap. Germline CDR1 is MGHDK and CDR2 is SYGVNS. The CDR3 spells CASSDRVSVTYEQYV. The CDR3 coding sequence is TGTGCCAGCAGTGACAGGGTATCGGTCACCTACGAGCAGTACGTC.

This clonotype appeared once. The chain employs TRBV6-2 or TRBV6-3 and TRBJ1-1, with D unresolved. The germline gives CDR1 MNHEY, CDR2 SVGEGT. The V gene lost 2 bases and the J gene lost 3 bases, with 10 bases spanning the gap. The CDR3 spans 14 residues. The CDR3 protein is CASSYGPWDTEAFF. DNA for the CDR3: TGTGCCAGCAGTTACGGCCCTTGGGACACTGAAGCTTTCTTT.

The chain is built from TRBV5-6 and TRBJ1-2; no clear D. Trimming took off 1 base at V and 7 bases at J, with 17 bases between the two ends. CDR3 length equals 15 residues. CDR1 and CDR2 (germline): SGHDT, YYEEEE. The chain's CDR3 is CASSLLGGMGFGYTF. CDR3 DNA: TGTGCCAGCAGCTTGTTGGGCGGAATGGGTTTTGGCTACACCTTC. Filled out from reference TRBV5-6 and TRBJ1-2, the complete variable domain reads DAGVTQSPTHLIKTRGQQVTLRCSPKSGHDTVSWYQQALGQGPQFIFQYYEEEERQRGNFPDRFSGHQFPNYSSELNVNALLLGDSALYLCASSLLGGMGFGYTFGSGTRLTVV.

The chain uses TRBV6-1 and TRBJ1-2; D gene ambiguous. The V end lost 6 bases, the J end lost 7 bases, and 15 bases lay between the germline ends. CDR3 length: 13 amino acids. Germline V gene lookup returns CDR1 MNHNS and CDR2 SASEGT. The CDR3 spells CASRLTALGGYTF. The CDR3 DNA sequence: TGTGCCAGCAGGTTGACGGCCCTTGGTGGCTACACCTTC.

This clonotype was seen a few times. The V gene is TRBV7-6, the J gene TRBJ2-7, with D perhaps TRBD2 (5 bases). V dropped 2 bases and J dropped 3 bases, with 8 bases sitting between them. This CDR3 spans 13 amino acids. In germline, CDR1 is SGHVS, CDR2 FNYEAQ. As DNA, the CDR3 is TGTGCCAGCAGCTTATCAGCGGACTACGAGCAGTACGTC. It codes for CASSLSADYEQYV.

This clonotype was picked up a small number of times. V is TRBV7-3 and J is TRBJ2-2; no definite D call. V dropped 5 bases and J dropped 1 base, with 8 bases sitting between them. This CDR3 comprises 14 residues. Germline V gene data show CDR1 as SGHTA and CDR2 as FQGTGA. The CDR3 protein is CASSPWGNTGELFF. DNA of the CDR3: TGTGCCAGCAGCCCCTGGGGGAACACCGGGGAGCTGTTTTTT.

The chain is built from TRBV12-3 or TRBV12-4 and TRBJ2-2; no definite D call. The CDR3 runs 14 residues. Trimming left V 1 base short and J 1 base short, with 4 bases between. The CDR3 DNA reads TGTGCCAGCAGTTTAGACGAGAACACCGGGGAGCTGTTTTTT. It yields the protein CASSLDENTGELFF.

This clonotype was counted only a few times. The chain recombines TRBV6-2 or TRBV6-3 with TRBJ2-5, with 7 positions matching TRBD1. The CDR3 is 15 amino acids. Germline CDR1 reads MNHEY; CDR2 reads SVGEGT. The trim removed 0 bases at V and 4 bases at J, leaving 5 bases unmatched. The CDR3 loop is CASSYSQGRGETQYF. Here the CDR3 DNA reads TGTGCCAGCAGTTACTCACAGGGGCGAGGAGAGACCCAGTACTTC.

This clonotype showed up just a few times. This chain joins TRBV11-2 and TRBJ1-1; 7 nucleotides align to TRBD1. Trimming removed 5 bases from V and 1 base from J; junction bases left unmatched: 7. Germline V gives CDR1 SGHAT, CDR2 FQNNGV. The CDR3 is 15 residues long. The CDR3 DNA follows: TGTGCCAGCAGCCGGCCGACAGGGACGAACACTGAAGCTTTCTTT. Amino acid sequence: CASSRPTGTNTEAFF. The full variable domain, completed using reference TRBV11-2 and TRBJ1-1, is EAGVAQSPRYKIIEKRQSVAFWCNPISGHATLYWYQQILGQGPKLLIQFQNNGVVDDSQLPKDRFSAERLKGVDSTLKIQPAKLEDSAVYLCASSRPTGTNTEAFFGQGTRLTVV.

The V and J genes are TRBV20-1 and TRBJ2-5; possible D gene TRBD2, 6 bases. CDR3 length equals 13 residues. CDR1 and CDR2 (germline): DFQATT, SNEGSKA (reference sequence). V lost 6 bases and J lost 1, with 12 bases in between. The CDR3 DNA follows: TGCAGTGCCATGCCGGGACTCCAAGAGACCCAGTACTTC. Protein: CSAMPGLQETQYF.

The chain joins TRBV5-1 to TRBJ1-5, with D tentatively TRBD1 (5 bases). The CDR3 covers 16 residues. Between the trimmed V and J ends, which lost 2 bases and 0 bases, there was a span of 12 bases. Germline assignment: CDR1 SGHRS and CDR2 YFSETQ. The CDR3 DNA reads TGCGCCAGCAGCTTTTTCGACGGACATAGCAATCAGCCCCAGCATTTT. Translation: CASSFFDGHSNQPQHF.